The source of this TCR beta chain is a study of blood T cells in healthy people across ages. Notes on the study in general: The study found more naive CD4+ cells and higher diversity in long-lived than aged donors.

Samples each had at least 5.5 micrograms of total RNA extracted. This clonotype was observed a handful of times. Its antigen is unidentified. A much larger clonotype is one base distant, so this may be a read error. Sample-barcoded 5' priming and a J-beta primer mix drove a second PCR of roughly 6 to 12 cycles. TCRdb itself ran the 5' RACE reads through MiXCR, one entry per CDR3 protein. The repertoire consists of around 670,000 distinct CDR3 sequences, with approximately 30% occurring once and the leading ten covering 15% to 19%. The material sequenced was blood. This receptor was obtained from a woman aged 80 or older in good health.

The CDR3 DNA is TGTGCCAGCAGTTCCAGGGGCTCCTACAATGAGCAGTACTTC. It specifies CASSSRGSYNEQYF. V gene TRBV27 combines with J gene TRBJ2-1; possibly TRBD1 for D (6 bases). The end of the DNA is better explained by TRBJ2-7, so the J call may be wrong. Germline CDR1 and CDR2: MNHEY and SMNVEV (reference sequence). The CDR3 spans 14 residues.